This is a list of T cell receptor beta chains from one sample in a study of cytomegalovirus exposure and HLA in healthy donors. Here immunoSEQ multiplex PCR was the method, and the copy in TCRdb shows in-frame clones only, minus some. The table has roughly 130,000 clones, under 90% seen once. Sample: PBMCs. The receptors here all came from a middle-aged woman in good health and CMV-seronegative. CDR3s include the opening cysteine and the closing phenylalanine or tryptophan. D genes are given only for firm matches. Expanded clones get a size class; other rows say once, few or many, or leave the size out.

d_gene	j_gene	v_gene	abundance	CDR3aa	CDR3nt
NA	TRBJ2-3	TRBV7-3	NA	CASSFSVGDTQYF	TGTGCCAGCAGCTTCTCCGTCGGGGATACGCAGTATTTT
TRBD2	TRBJ2-5	TRBV4-2	NA	CASSQNPSGKETQYF	TGTGCCAGCAGCCAAAACCCCAGCGGGAAGGAGACCCAGTACTTC
NA	TRBJ1-1	TRBV19	NA	CASSSEGQWGFF	TGTGCCAGTAGCTCGGAGGGCCAATGGGGTTTCTTT
TRBD1	TRBJ1-2	TRBV13	NA	CASSLPGQSNYGYTF	TGTGCCAGCAGCCTGCCGGGACAGAGCAACTATGGCTACACCTTC
TRBD2	TRBJ2-5	TRBV9	NA	CASSLSPGGGAGETQYF	TGTGCCAGCAGCCTCTCACCCGGCGGGGGGGCGGGAGAGACCCAGTACTTC
TRBD2	TRBJ2-2	TRBV10-3	NA	CAISAGGPNTGELFF	TGTGCCATCAGTGCGGGAGGCCCGAACACCGGGGAGCTGTTTTTT
TRBD2	TRBJ2-1	TRBV7-6	NA	CASSPRLAGVNEQFF	TGTGCCAGCAGCCCGAGACTAGCGGGGGTAAATGAGCAGTTCTTC
NA	TRBJ2-7	TRBV28	NA	CASSPARDTYEQYF	TGTGCCAGCAGCCCCGCTCGGGACACCTACGAGCAGTACTTC
NA	TRBJ2-3	TRBV11-2	NA	CASSLVGGDRTDTQYF	TGTGCCAGCAGCTTAGTCGGCGGGGACCGCACAGATACGCAGTATTTT
NA	TRBJ1-5	TRBV4-2	NA	CASSHTGLPGNQPQHF	TGTGCCAGCAGTCATACAGGGCTGCCAGGCAATCAGCCCCAGCATTTT
NA	TRBJ1-1	TRBV10-3	NA	CAISDITSTEAFF	TGTGCCATCAGTGACATAACGAGCACTGAAGCTTTCTTT
NA	TRBJ1-3	TRBV2	once	CASSESVSSSGNTIYF	TGTGCCAGCAGTGAATCGGTTTCAAGCTCTGGAAACACCATATATTTT
NA	TRBJ2-3	TRBV29-1	NA	CSVDRLTEIDTQYF	TGCAGCGTTGACCGGCTGACTGAGATTGATACGCAGTATTTT
NA	TRBJ1-5	TRBV9	NA	CASSVDQGQPQHF	TGTGCCAGCAGCGTAGATCAGGGACAGCCCCAGCATTTT
NA	TRBJ2-5	TRBV5-1	NA	CASSVSGGAGETQYF	TGCGCCAGCAGCGTCTCTGGGGGGGCTGGAGAGACCCAGTACTTC
NA	TRBJ2-3	TRBV7-2	NA	CASSAFLGPTDTQYF	TGTGCCAGCAGCGCCTTCTTGGGGCCCACAGATACGCAGTATTTT
NA	TRBJ2-7	TRBV7-2	NA	CASSLAQYAYEQYF	TGTGCCAGCAGCTTAGCTCAGTACGCCTACGAGCAGTACTTC
TRBD1	TRBJ2-2	TRBV7-8	NA	CASSSPKDRADTGELFF	TGTGCCAGCAGCTCCCCCAAGGACAGGGCGGACACCGGGGAGCTGTTTTTT
NA	TRBJ1-5	TRBV6-5	NA	CASSYQGLGNQPQHF	TGTGCCAGCAGTTATCAGGGTCTAGGCAATCAGCCCCAGCATTTT
NA	TRBJ1-3	TRBV4-2	NA	CASSQEMGSSGNTIYF	TGTGCCAGCAGCCAAGAAATGGGCAGCTCTGGAAACACCATATATTTT
TRBD1	TRBJ2-7	TRBV4-1	NA	CASSQDTGGSSYEQYF	TGCGCCAGCAGCCAAGACACAGGGGGGAGCTCCTACGAGCAGTACTTC
NA	TRBJ1-6	TRBV2	NA	CASKTGSSYNSPLHF	TGTGCCAGTAAAACAGGAAGCTCCTATAATTCACCCCTCCACTTT
NA	TRBJ2-5	TRBV5-1	NA	CASSLGSGPETQYF	TGCGCCAGCAGCTTGGGGTCTGGCCCCGAGACCCAGTACTTC
TRBD1	TRBJ2-1	TRBV5-6	NA	CASSPQGSVWGNEQFF	TGTGCCAGCAGTCCACAGGGGAGTGTCTGGGGGAATGAGCAGTTCTTC
NA	TRBJ1-2	TRBV10-3	NA	CAISSGIWTF	TGTGCCATCAGTAGCGGAATCTGGACCTTC
NA	TRBJ2-1	TRBV7-9	once	CASSLYSYNEQFF	TGTGCCAGCAGCTTATACAGTTACAATGAGCAGTTCTTC
NA	TRBJ1-1	TRBV6-1	few	CASSGTENTEAFF	TGTGCCAGCAGTGGGACAGAGAACACTGAAGCTTTCTTT
TRBD1	TRBJ1-1	TRBV7-9	NA	CASSGDRGWTEAFF	TGTGCCAGCAGCGGCGACAGGGGGTGGACTGAAGCTTTCTTT
TRBD2	TRBJ2-1	TRBV6-1	once	CASSVAGGPNEQFF	TGTGCCAGCAGTGTAGCGGGAGGGCCCAATGAGCAGTTCTTC
NA	TRBJ2-4	TRBV5-1	NA	CASSLVATQDIQYF	TGCGCCAGCAGCTTGGTGGCCACCCAGGACATTCAGTACTTC
NA	TRBJ1-5	TRBV19	few	CASSIVQTNNQPQHF	TGTGCCAGTAGTATTGTACAGACTAATAATCAGCCCCAGCATTTT
TRBD1	TRBJ1-1	TRBV5-6	NA	CASSSTSGGINTEAFF	TGTGCCAGCAGCTCCACATCAGGGGGAATTAACACTGAAGCTTTCTTT
NA	TRBJ2-5	TRBV10-3	few	CAIKGDPRAETQYF	TGTGCCATCAAGGGGGACCCCCGGGCGGAGACCCAGTACTTC
NA	TRBJ1-5	TRBV5-5	NA	CASSLGSYSNQPQHF	TGTGCCAGCAGCTTGGGAAGCTATAGCAATCAGCCCCAGCATTTT
TRBD1	TRBJ2-2	TRBV27	NA	CASSDRQGRAGELFF	TGTGCCAGCAGTGACCGACAGGGTCGGGCCGGGGAGCTGTTTTTT
TRBD1	TRBJ1-5	TRBV15	NA	CATSRAGQGASQPQHF	TGTGCCACCAGCAGGGCGGGACAGGGGGCTAGTCAGCCCCAGCATTTT
NA	TRBJ1-3	TRBV7-2	NA	CASSLAGGSSGNTIYF	TGTGCCAGCAGCTTAGCGGGGGGGAGCTCTGGAAACACCATATATTTT
NA	TRBJ2-3	TRBV7-2	NA	CASSSIAVHPTDTQYF	TGTGCCAGCAGCTCCATAGCGGTTCACCCCACAGATACGCAGTATTTT
TRBD1	TRBJ2-3	TRBV7-6	NA	CASSPGTAPDTQYF	TGTGCCAGCAGCCCCGGGACAGCACCAGATACGCAGTATTTT
NA	TRBJ2-7	TRBV6-1	NA	CASSAEASYEQYF	TGTGCCAGCAGCGCCGAGGCGTCCTACGAGCAGTACTTC
TRBD1	TRBJ1-1	TRBV9	NA	CASSLNRGTEAFF	TGTGCCAGCAGCCTGAACAGGGGCACTGAAGCTTTCTTT
NA	TRBJ2-1	TRBV4-1	NA	CASSSIVRVYYNEQFF	TGCGCCAGCAGTTCTATAGTCAGGGTTTACTACAATGAGCAGTTCTTC
NA	TRBJ2-7	TRBV27	NA	CASSPLTGFELGLGEQYF	TGTGCCAGCAGTCCCCTGACGGGTTTCGAACTAGGTCTTGGCGAGCAGTACTTC
NA	TRBJ1-6	TRBV5-1	NA	CASSFFGPNSPLHF	TGCGCCAGCAGCTTCTTTGGGCCCAATTCACCCCTCCACTTT
TRBD1	TRBJ2-3	TRBV4-1	NA	CASSQVGTGGSTDTQYF	TGCGCCAGCAGCCAAGTGGGGACAGGGGGGAGCACAGATACGCAGTATTTT
TRBD1	TRBJ1-2	TRBV19	once	CASRETGQGTHGYTF	TGTGCCAGTAGGGAGACAGGACAGGGTACTCACGGCTACACCTTC
NA	TRBJ2-7	TRBV6-1	NA	CASSEGTAAFYEQYF	TGTGCCAGCAGTGAAGGGACAGCAGCATTCTACGAGCAGTACTTC
NA	TRBJ1-2	TRBV7-9	NA	CSSSLGGGGYTF	TGTTCCAGCAGCTTAGGCGGAGGTGGCTACACCTTC
NA	TRBJ1-3	TRBV15	NA	CATSRVGGASGNTIYF	TGTGCCACCAGCAGAGTGGGGGGGGCCTCTGGAAACACCATATATTTT
NA	TRBJ1-5	TRBV9	NA	CASSVDGRAHQPQHF	TGTGCCAGCAGCGTAGATGGGAGGGCCCATCAGCCCCAGCATTTT